Each of the 8 T cell receptor beta chains below was sequenced from the same sample in a study of T cell changes during pregnancy in multiple sclerosis. The table came from immunoSEQ multiplex PCR; TCRdb's copy has only in-frame clones and leaves some out. The sample has under 70,000 clones; around 90% are singletons. This material consisted of CD4+ T cells from peripheral blood mononuclear cells, taken after pregnancy. The source is a female donor in good health, enrolled as a control in a pregnancy study.

J is TRBJ1-3 and V is TRBV19, with TRBD1 matching over 7 bases. The trim removed 4 bases at V and 0 bases at J, leaving 9 bases unmatched. Germline CDR1 is LNHDA and CDR2 is SQIVND (reference sequence). This CDR3 region has 17 residues. CDR3 amino acids: CASSRHPGQSSGNTIYF. The CDR3 DNA is TGTGCCAGTAGTAGACACCCGGGACAGAGCTCTGGAAACACCATATATTTT. Filled out from reference TRBV19 and TRBJ1-3, the complete variable domain reads DGGITQSPKYLFRKEGQNVTLSCEQNLNHDAMYWYRQDPGQGLRLIYYSQIVNDFQKGDIAEGYSVSREKKESFPLTVTSAQKNPTAFYLCASSRHPGQSSGNTIYFGEGSWLTVV.

This chain uses TRBV11-3 with TRBJ1-3; possibly TRBD1 for D (5 bases). Germline values: CDR1 SGHNT, CDR2 YENEEA. V was trimmed by 1 base and J by 2 bases, leaving 12 bases between them. The CDR3 spans 16 residues. The CDR3 is CASSLVALGAGNTIYF. The CDR3 DNA is TGTGCCAGCAGCTTAGTGGCCTTAGGGGCTGGAAACACCATATATTTT.

The J gene is TRBJ1-2, the V gene TRBV4-1; D is undetermined. Germline values: CDR1 MGHRA, CDR2 YSYEKL. Trimming left V 1 base short and J 2 bases short, with 11 bases between. This CDR3 has 15 residues. CDR3 sequence reads: CASSQVSRGNYGYTF. CDR3 DNA sequence: TGCGCCAGCAGCCAAGTTTCCCGCGGAAACTATGGCTACACCTTC.

The chain couples TRBV9 to TRBJ2-3; 7 bases map to TRBD1. The V gene end was trimmed by 5 bases and the J gene end by 2 bases; junction bases not matched to a gene: 8. The CDR3 has 15 residues. CDR1 and CDR2 from the germline V gene are SGDLS and YYNGEE. CDR3 sequence: CASSPSGQATDTQYF. As DNA, the CDR3 is TGTGCCAGCAGTCCGAGTGGACAGGCCACAGATACGCAGTATTTT.

The gene calls are TRBV6-6 and TRBJ2-7; 8 nucleotides line up with TRBD1. Germline V gene data show CDR1 as MNHNY and CDR2 as SVGAGI (reference sequence). The CDR3 length is 14 residues. Trimming removed 6 bases from V and 2 bases from J; junction bases left unmatched: 6. The CDR3 region is CASRKGQGPYEQYF. CDR3 nucleotides: TGTGCCAGCAGGAAAGGACAGGGACCCTACGAGCAGTACTTC.

This chain links TRBV6-5 with TRBJ2-1; TRBD1 agrees at 9 bases. Germline V lookup: CDR1 MNHEY, CDR2 SVGAGI. This CDR3 has 15 amino acids. Germline trimming cut 6 bases from V and 1 base from J; bases unmatched to any gene: 4. This CDR3 is CASRTTGGSYNEQFF. Written as DNA, the CDR3 is TGTGCCAGCAGAACGACAGGGGGGTCCTACAATGAGCAGTTCTTC.

V usage is TRBV10-3 and J usage is TRBJ2-7, with D possibly being TRBD1 (6 bases). This CDR3 spans 13 amino acids. The germline gives CDR1 ENHRY, CDR2 SYGVKD. Trimming cost V 7 bases and J 4 bases, with 14 bases left between them. The CDR3, as DNA: TGTGCCATCACCCCAGGGGAAGCGTACGAGCAGTACTTC. This codes for CAITPGEAYEQYF.

The chain couples TRBV6-1 to TRBJ2-3; D ambiguous. Deletions cut 3 bases from V and 2 bases from J, with 6 bases between. This CDR3 region has 13 residues. Germline CDR1 MNHNS, CDR2 SASEGT. The CDR3 region has the DNA TGTGCCAGCAGTGAGCCAGACACAGATACGCAGTATTTT. Its protein product is CASSEPDTDTQYF.